The 14 T cell receptor beta chains below come from one sample, sequenced in a study of T cells in Graves' hyperthyroidism and ophthalmopathy. Using RNA transcripts as the source, TCR beta CDR3 regions were amplified. When the TCR CDR3 underwent first-round RT-PCR, the HTBI primer set was used. TCRdb passed the multiplex PCR reads through MiXCR, listing each CDR3 protein once. The data show roughly 700,000 distinct CDR3 sequences, around 40% seen once. Sequencing was done on a sample of blood. These TCRs come from a woman aged 35 to 49 with Graves' hyperthyroidism.

The chain links TRBV7-2 to TRBJ2-3; D gene ambiguous. Trimming cost V 4 bases and J 5 bases, with 7 bases left between them. Per the germline V gene, CDR1 is SGHTA and CDR2 is FQGNSA. The CDR3 runs to 12 residues. CDR3 nucleotides: TGTGCCAGCAGCTCCCAAGGAGATACGCAGTATTTT. This sequence encodes CASSSQGDTQYF. Looking up the rest from reference TRBV7-2 and TRBJ2-3 gives the full variable domain: GAGVSQSPSNKVTEKGKDVELRCDPISGHTALYWYRQSLGQGLEFLIYFQGNSAPDKSGLPSDRFSAERTGGSVSTLTIQRTQQEDSAVYLCASSSQGDTQYFGPGTRLTVL.

The chain carries TRBV7-2 and TRBJ2-2; D not resolved. CDR3 size: 16 residues. The ends were cut back, 5 bases at V and 4 bases at J, with 17 bases in the middle. The germline V gene has CDR1 SGHTA and CDR2 FQGNSA. CDR3 in amino acids: CASSPLPPGTTGELFF. DNA of the CDR3: TGTGCCAGCAGCCCTCTACCCCCGGGCACCACCGGGGAGCTGTTTTTT.

This clonotype was picked up one time. The V and J genes are TRBV2 and TRBJ1-5, with a possible D match to TRBD1 (5 bases). The V gene's germline CDR1 is SNHLY and CDR2 FYNNEI. There are 13 residues in the CDR3. V was clipped by 11 bases and J by 6 bases, with 17 bases between them. The CDR3 here is CAARDDAIQPQHF. CDR3 DNA: TGTGCCGCCAGGGACGACGCGATTCAGCCCCAGCATTTT.

This clonotype occurred many times. Mismatch with germline at one junction end may stem from a read error. The chain joins TRBV5-6 to TRBJ1-2; D not resolved. The V gene's germline CDR1 is SGHDT and CDR2 YYEEEE. The CDR3 extends over 13 amino acids. The CDR3 spells CASRLTTNYGYTF. As DNA, the CDR3 is TGTGCCAGCCGCTTGACGACAAACTATGGCTACACCTTC.

About this clonotype: This may arise from a read error, as a much more abundant clone is one base away. The rearrangement uses TRBV20-1 and TRBJ1-6; 8 nucleotides line up with TRBD1. This CDR3 region has 15 residues. The junction had 10 bases not matched to a gene; V was cut back by 1 base and J by 11 bases. The germline V gene has CDR1 DFQATT and CDR2 SNEGSKA (reference sequence). The CDR3 sequence: CSARVVTGGNPPLHF. The CDR3 nucleotides are TGCAGTGCTAGAGTTGTAACAGGGGGGAACCCACCCCTCCACTTT.

The rearrangement uses TRBV20-1 and TRBJ2-2; perhaps TRBD2 as D (6 bases). CDR1 is DFQATT, CDR2 SNEGSKA, per germline (reference sequence). V lost 6 bases, J lost 7 bases, and 21 bases lay in between. This CDR3 spans 15 amino acids. This chain's CDR3 is CSASSYGAGHGELFF. The DNA for the CDR3 is TGCAGTGCCAGCAGTTACGGGGCGGGGCACGGGGAGCTGTTTTTT.

This clonotype was seen at least ten times. This chain connects TRBV2 to TRBJ1-6; perhaps TRBD1 as D (6 bases). Trimming took 6 bases from V and 3 from J, leaving 15 bases between them. The CDR3 has 16 residues. CDR1 and CDR2 from the germline V gene are SNHLY and FYNNEI. This chain's CDR3 is CASSPPRDNYNSPLHF. The CDR3 region has the DNA TGTGCCAGCAGCCCTCCGCGGGACAACTATAATTCACCCCTCCACTTT.

Comment on this clonotype: One junction end disagrees with the germline gene, perhaps due to a read error. The chain couples TRBV7-9 to TRBJ2-7, with D maybe TRBD2 (6 bases). Germline-derived CDR1 and CDR2 are SEHNR and FQNEAQ (reference sequence). The CDR3 spans 12 residues. In DNA form, the CDR3 reads TGTGCCAGCAGCCCGGGGGAGGCGGGTCCCATCTTC. It is translated as CASSPGEAGPIF.

The table lists this clonotype with many counts. The chain couples TRBV7-2 to TRBJ2-7, with D unclear. V was trimmed by 5 bases and J by 3 bases, leaving 26 bases between them. This CDR3 spans 18 amino acids. The germline gives CDR1 SGHTA, CDR2 FQGNSA. CDR3 loop: CASSHHVGMMGTDYEQYF. The CDR3, as DNA: TGTGCCAGCAGCCATCACGTGGGGATGATGGGAACGGACTACGAGCAGTACTTC.

The V gene is TRBV5-6, the J gene TRBJ2-2; TRBD2 agrees at 7 bases. The germline gives CDR1 SGHDT, CDR2 YYEEEE. Trimming at V came to 4 bases and at J to 3 bases, leaving 9 bases not matched to a gene. The CDR3 is 16 residues long. CDR3 protein: CASSQDWAGDTGELFF. As DNA, the CDR3 is TGTGCCAGCAGCCAAGACTGGGCGGGGGACACCGGGGAGCTGTTTTTT.

J is TRBJ1-1 and V is TRBV7-2, with unresolved D. CDR1 SGHTA and CDR2 FQGNSA come from the germline V gene. The CDR3 length is 11 residues. Deletions cut 5 bases from V and 4 bases from J, with 5 bases between. The CDR3 loop reads CASSAVTEAFF. CDR3 in DNA: TGTGCCAGCAGCGCGGTCACTGAAGCTTTCTTT.

This clonotype was detected ten times or more. The V and J genes are TRBV7-2 and TRBJ2-7, with D unresolved. The CDR3 runs 15 residues. The V gene lost 1 base and the J gene lost 2 bases, with 12 bases spanning the gap. CDR1 and CDR2 from the germline V gene are SGHTA and FQGNSA. CDR3 sequence (DNA): TGTGCCAGCAGCTTAGTCCCTCGCGGCACCTACGAGCAGTACTTC. The encoded protein is CASSLVPRGTYEQYF.

A word on this clonotype: The conserved phenylalanine or tryptophan normally closing the CDR3 is absent here, so this likely arose from a read error. It is unclear where the CDR3 begins or ends on the DNA, so no DNA is shown, and the CDR3 is as TCRdb lists it. The V call is TRBV6-1, the J call TRBJ2-2; the D segment call TRBD2 is taken from the table without a DNA check. The germline V gene encodes CDR1 MNHNS and CDR2 SASEGT. The CDR3 totals 16 residues, both ends included. CDR3 amino acids: CASSPRLASNTGELIG.

Only a few counts were recorded for this clonotype. The CDR3 bases are TGTGCCAGCACCTCGGTGGGGGGTTTGGGGTTAGAGACCCAGTACTTC. Its protein product is CASTSVGGLGLETQYF. This sequence joins TRBV6-5 and TRBJ2-5, with a tentative D call TRBD2 (6 bases). Germline CDR1 MNHEY, CDR2 SVGAGI. Deletions cut 7 bases from V and 4 bases from J, with 22 bases between. The CDR3 contains 16 residues.